The 27 T cell receptor beta chains below come from one sample, sequenced in a study of blood T cells in healthy people across ages. Alongside a J-beta primer mix, a sample-barcoded 5' primer served in a second PCR lasting about 7 to 11 cycles. Each CDR3 protein gets one entry after TCRdb re-called the 5' RACE reads with MiXCR. The sample has more than 700,000 distinct CDR3 sequences, 35% to 50% seen once. Sequencing was performed on blood. The receptors here all came from an elderly man in good health.

J is TRBJ2-7 and V is TRBV28; TRBD2 matches at 7 bases. Looked up from germline, CDR1 is MDHEN and CDR2 is SYDVKM. There are 14 residues in the CDR3. Trimming took 3 bases from V and 1 from J; bases not matched to a gene: 3. The CDR3 sequence: CASSFASGSYEQYF. DNA for the CDR3: TGTGCCAGCAGTTTTGCTAGCGGATCCTACGAGCAGTACTTC.

The chain joins TRBV29-1 to TRBJ2-1, with 8 bases matching TRBD2. The CDR3 contains 14 residues. Per the germline V gene, CDR1 is SQVTM and CDR2 is ANQGSEA. With 6 bases clipped from V and 4 bases from J, the junction kept 8 bases outside the gene matches. CDR3: CSVSGTRVYNEQFF. CDR3 nucleotide sequence: TGCAGCGTCTCTGGGACTAGGGTATACAATGAGCAGTTCTTC.

This clonotype was counted ten times or more. The chain has TRBV11-1 and TRBJ2-1; 15 nucleotides align to TRBD2. Trimming at V came to 5 bases and at J to 9 bases, leaving 8 bases not matched to a gene. CDR1 and CDR2 from the germline V gene are SGHAT and FQDESV (reference sequence). The CDR3 totals 16 residues. The CDR3 loop reads CASSVGLAGGPSEQFF. The DNA for the CDR3 is TGTGCCAGCAGCGTCGGACTAGCGGGAGGGCCTAGTGAGCAGTTCTTC. Complete variable domain (other parts from reference TRBV11-1 and TRBJ2-1): EAEVAQSPRYKITEKSQAVAFWCDPISGHATLYWYRQILGQGPELLVQFQDESVVDDSQLPKDRFSAERLKGVDSTLKIQPAELGDSAMYLCASSVGLAGGPSEQFFGPGTRLTVL.

This clonotype was detected only a few times. This chain links TRBV5-1 with TRBJ1-6; no clear D. Germline V lookup: CDR1 SGHRS, CDR2 YFSETQ. This CDR3 is 14 amino acids long. V dropped 0 bases and J dropped 9 bases, with 10 bases sitting between them. Written as DNA, the CDR3 is TGCGCCAGCAGCTTGGACGGGCCGGGTTCACCCCTCCACTTT. It translates to CASSLDGPGSPLHF.

This chain links TRBV20-1 with TRBJ2-3, with D maybe TRBD1 (7 bases). The CDR3 sequence is 15 residues long. V shed 5 bases and J shed 1 base, with 16 bases lying between them. Germline V gives CDR1 DFQATT, CDR2 SNEGSKA (reference sequence). This CDR3 reads CSAGDRDSRTDTQYF. The DNA for the CDR3 is TGCAGTGCTGGCGACAGGGACTCCCGCACAGATACGCAGTATTTT.

The J gene is TRBJ1-4, the V gene TRBV5-1; D possibly corresponds to TRBD1 (5 bases). V dropped 1 base and J dropped 1 base, with 11 bases sitting between them. CDR3 length: 16 amino acids. Germline V lookup: CDR1 SGHRS, CDR2 YFSETQ. CDR3 nucleotides: TGCGCCAGCAGCTTGCGACAGAGGGGAACTAATGAAAAACTGTTTTTT. The encoded protein is CASSLRQRGTNEKLFF.

The chain joins TRBV15 to TRBJ2-3, with D perhaps matching TRBD2 (6 bases). V lost 0 bases, J lost 3 bases, and 13 bases lay in between. Germline loops: CDR1 LNHNV, CDR2 YYDKDF (reference sequence). The CDR3 runs to 16 residues. CDR3 in amino acids: CATSRDAGSGTDTQYF. The CDR3 nucleotides are TGTGCCACCAGCAGAGATGCCGGGAGCGGGACAGATACGCAGTATTTT. The variable domain in full, completed from reference TRBV15 and TRBJ2-3, reads DAMVIQNPRYQVTQFGKPVTLSCSQTLNHNVMYWYQQKSSQAPKLLFHYYDKDFNNEADTPDNFQSRRPNTSFCFLDIRSPGLGDTAMYLCATSRDAGSGTDTQYFGPGTRLTVL.

This clonotype was seen only a few times. The V gene is TRBV20-1, the J gene TRBJ2-3; D is ambiguous. Germline V gives CDR1 DFQATT, CDR2 SNEGSKA (reference sequence). This CDR3 region has 12 residues. V lost 3 bases and J lost 2, with 6 bases in between. This CDR3 is CSASLPTDTQYF. The CDR3 nucleotides are TGCAGTGCTAGTTTACCCACAGATACGCAGTATTTT.

In its sample, this clonotype was seen a few times. The CDR3: CASREVQIDTQYF. CDR3 DNA sequence: TGCGCCAGCAGAGAGGTTCAGATAGATACGCAGTATTTT. The chain links TRBV5-1 to TRBJ2-3; the D is unclear. The germline V gene encodes CDR1 SGHRS and CDR2 YFSETQ. Trimming stripped 5 bases from V and 5 bases from J, with 12 bases between. This CDR3 is built from 13 residues.

Concerning this clonotype: Just one base apart from a much larger clone, this may be a read error. The chain couples TRBV29-1 to TRBJ2-5, with D hard to call. The CDR3 is 14 amino acids. Trimming shortened V by 3 bases and J by 11 bases, and 22 bases separated the two germline ends. The germline V gene has CDR1 SQVTM and CDR2 ANQGSEA. In DNA, the CDR3 is TGCAGCGTTGATTCCCGGGCTACTCCTAATGAGCAGTACTTC. This sequence encodes CSVDSRATPNEQYF.

V gene TRBV29-1 combines with J gene TRBJ2-3; 16 bases map to TRBD2. V was clipped by 0 bases and J by 5 bases; unmatched bases: 14. The CDR3 spans 20 residues. The germline CDR1 and CDR2 sequences are SQVTM and ANQGSEA. The CDR3 nucleotides read TGCAGCGTTGAAGATCTGGGACTAGCGGGAGGGATAGGTCGGAAAGATACGCAGTATTTT. Protein sequence: CSVEDLGLAGGIGRKDTQYF.

The chain combines TRBV5-8 with TRBJ2-5; TRBD1 matches at 7 bases. Germline CDR1 reads SGHTS; CDR2 reads YDEGEE. The CDR3 sequence is 13 residues long. The ends lost 5 bases at V and 4 bases at J; junction bases unmatched: 5. The CDR3 sequence: CASRRTGVETQYF. CDR3 in DNA: TGTGCCAGCAGACGCACAGGGGTAGAGACCCAGTACTTC.

This clonotype was counted ten times or more. The J gene is TRBJ2-7, the V gene TRBV15; D is ambiguous. The CDR3 is made up of 14 amino acids. Between the trimmed V and J ends, which lost 0 bases and 4 bases, there was a span of 10 bases. Germline V lookup: CDR1 LNHNV, CDR2 YYDKDF (reference sequence). CDR3 nucleotide sequence: TGTGCCACCAGCAGAGATTTGGGCGGTTACGAGCAGTACTTC. Protein product: CATSRDLGGYEQYF.

This clonotype showed up just a few times. V gene TRBV29-1 combines with J gene TRBJ2-7; possible D gene TRBD1, 6 bases. This CDR3 comprises 14 residues. Between the trimmed V and J ends, which lost 5 bases and 4 bases, there was a span of 18 bases. CDR1 is SQVTM and CDR2 is ANQGSEA in the germline V gene. CDR3 protein: CSVLTGTRFYEQYF. The CDR3 DNA sequence: TGCAGCGTTTTAACCGGGACAAGGTTTTACGAGCAGTACTTC.

This clonotype has more than one count but fewer than ten. The CDR3 nucleotides are TGTGCCACCAGTGAGGGACCCGGGACTAGCGGGATAGATGAGCAGTTCTTC. It codes for CATSEGPGTSGIDEQFF. The rearrangement links TRBV24-1 to TRBJ2-1, with 13 bases aligning to TRBD2. The CDR3 covers 17 residues. After removal of 4 bases from V and 8 bases from J, the junction contained 10 bases not matched to a gene. Germline values: CDR1 KGHDR, CDR2 SFDVKD.

This clonotype has just a few counts. Sequence at one end of the junction differs from germline and may be a read error. The V call is TRBV24-1, the J call TRBJ2-2, with 7 bases lining up with TRBD2. The CDR3 covers 14 residues. From germline, CDR1 is KGHDR and CDR2 SFDVKD. CDR3 nucleotides: TGTGCTACCAGTGCAGCGGGGCGCACCGGGGAGCTGTTTTTT. As protein: CATSAAGRTGELFF.

CDR3 DNA sequence: TGCAGTGCAAGGGACAGTTCCGGGGGCTACACCTTC. Translating it yields CSARDSSGGYTF. The V gene is TRBV20-1, the J gene TRBJ1-2, with 7 bases identical to TRBD1. Trimming removed 6 bases from V and 8 bases from J; junction bases left unmatched: 9. Per the germline V gene, CDR1 is DFQATT and CDR2 is SNEGSKA (reference sequence). The CDR3 is 12 amino acids.

V gene TRBV28 combines with J gene TRBJ2-1, with a tentative D call TRBD1 (6 bases). V gave up 7 bases and J gave up 7 bases, with 17 bases separating them. The CDR3 consists of 14 residues. Per the germline V gene, CDR1 is MDHEN and CDR2 is SYDVKM. The chain's CDR3 is CASTPLRQGNEQFF. Here the CDR3 DNA reads TGTGCCAGCACCCCACTCCGCCAGGGGAATGAGCAGTTCTTC. The complete variable domain, with remaining parts taken from reference TRBV28 and TRBJ2-1, reads DVKVTQSSRYLVKRTGEKVFLECVQDMDHENMFWYRQDPGLGLRLIYFSYDVKMKEKGDIPEGYSVSREKKERFSLILESASTNQTSMYLCASTPLRQGNEQFFGPGTRLTVL.

Concerning this clonotype itself: An end of the junction differs from the germline gene, which may be a read error. The CDR3 coding sequence is TGTGCCAGCAACTTAGTAGGGCCAACCAAGTACTTC. Encoded protein: CASNLVGPTKYF. The gene calls are TRBV7-2 and TRBJ2-5; D is undetermined. CDR3 length: 12 residues. Germline V gene data show CDR1 as SGHTA and CDR2 as FQGNSA.

V and J are TRBV10-3 and TRBJ1-2; D may be TRBD1 (6 bases). The CDR3 runs 15 residues. Trimming removed 6 bases from V and 6 bases from J, with 20 bases in between. In germline, CDR1 is ENHRY, CDR2 SYGVKD. CDR3 nucleotide sequence: TGTGCCATCAGCCCAATTAGGGACATCGGAGATGGCTACACCTTC. This gives the protein CAISPIRDIGDGYTF.

This sequence joins TRBV7-3 and TRBJ1-1; TRBD1 agrees at 8 bases. The germline gives CDR1 SGHTA, CDR2 FQGTGA. The CDR3 runs to 13 residues. Trimming cost V 5 bases and J 4 bases; bases outside gene matches: 3. DNA of the CDR3: TGTGCCAGCAGCATGGACAGGGTCACTGAAGCTTTCTTT. It encodes CASSMDRVTEAFF.

The genes are TRBV2 and TRBJ2-1; 12 bases match TRBD1. Germline V CDR1 and CDR2: SNHLY, FYNNEI. Unmatched junction bases numbered 8, after V lost 7 bases and J lost 7 bases. The CDR3 spans 15 residues. For the CDR3, the DNA is TGTGCCAGCAAGATCGGGACAGGGGGCCGGAATGAGCAGTTCTTC. Protein product: CASKIGTGGRNEQFF.

This chain joins TRBV2 and TRBJ1-6, with a weak D call TRBD1 (5 bases). The germline V and J ends were trimmed by 2 bases and 9 bases, with 17 bases remaining between them. Germline CDR1 SNHLY, CDR2 FYNNEI. The CDR3 has 16 residues. CDR3 sequence: CASSETPGSTGSPLHF. The CDR3 DNA is TGTGCCAGCAGTGAAACCCCAGGGTCTACCGGTTCACCCCTCCACTTT.

V usage is TRBV7-2 and J usage is TRBJ2-1; TRBD2 is a possible D gene (6 bases). Germline V gives CDR1 SGHTA, CDR2 FQGNSA. The V end was cut by 0 bases, the J end by 5 bases, with 14 bases between. The CDR3 is 16 amino acids. The DNA for the CDR3 is TGTGCCAGCAGCTTAGCGGGCGGCGGGAATGACAATGAGCAGTTCTTC. Amino acid sequence: CASSLAGGGNDNEQFF. Full variable domain (remainder filled in from reference TRBV7-2 and TRBJ2-1): GAGVSQSPSNKVTEKGKDVELRCDPISGHTALYWYRQSLGQGLEFLIYFQGNSAPDKSGLPSDRFSAERTGGSVSTLTIQRTQQEDSAVYLCASSLAGGGNDNEQFFGPGTRLTVL.

As to this clonotype: A junction end diverges from the germline sequence, so it may reflect a read error. The V call is TRBV11-1, the J call TRBJ2-5; a weak D match, TRBD2 (6 bases). Per the germline V gene, CDR1 is SGHAT and CDR2 is FQDESV (reference sequence). The CDR3 runs 15 residues. CDR3 amino acids: CAGSSKLSGKETQYF. CDR3 DNA sequence: TGTGCCGGCAGCTCGAAGCTTAGCGGCAAAGAGACCCAGTACTTC.

The genes are TRBV7-2 and TRBJ2-5, with 10 positions matching TRBD2. This CDR3 is 16 amino acids long. J gave up 4 bases and V 3 bases, and 8 bases lay outside the gene matches. Germline-derived CDR1 and CDR2 are SGHTA and FQGNSA. This chain's CDR3 is CASSLAASGSTETQYF. The DNA for the CDR3 is TGTGCCAGCAGCTTGGCGGCTAGCGGGAGTACAGAGACCCAGTACTTC.

In this sample, this clonotype turned up many times. The chain couples TRBV12-3 or TRBV12-4 to TRBJ2-4; no clear D. Trimming pared 5 bases from V and 2 bases from J, leaving 10 bases between. There are 14 residues in the CDR3. The CDR3 region is CASSPPLTKNIQYF. CDR3 in DNA: TGTGCCAGCAGTCCACCGCTCACCAAAAACATTCAGTACTTC.